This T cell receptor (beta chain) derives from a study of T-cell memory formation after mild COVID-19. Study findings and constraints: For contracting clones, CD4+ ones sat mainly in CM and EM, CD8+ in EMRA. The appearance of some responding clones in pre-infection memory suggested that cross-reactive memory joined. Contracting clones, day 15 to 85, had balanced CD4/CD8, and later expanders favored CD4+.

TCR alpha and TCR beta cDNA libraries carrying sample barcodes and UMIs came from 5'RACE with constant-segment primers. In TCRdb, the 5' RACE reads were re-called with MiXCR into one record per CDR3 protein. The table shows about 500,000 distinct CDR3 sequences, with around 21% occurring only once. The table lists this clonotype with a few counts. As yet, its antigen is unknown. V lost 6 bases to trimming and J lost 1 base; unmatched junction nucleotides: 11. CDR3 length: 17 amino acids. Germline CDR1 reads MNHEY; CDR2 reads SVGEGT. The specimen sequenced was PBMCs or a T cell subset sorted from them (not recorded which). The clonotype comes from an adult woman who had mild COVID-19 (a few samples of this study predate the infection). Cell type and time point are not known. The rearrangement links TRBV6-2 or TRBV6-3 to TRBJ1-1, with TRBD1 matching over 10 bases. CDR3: CASRGYGTGDQNTEAFF. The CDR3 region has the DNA TGTGCCAGCAGGGGATACGGGACAGGGGACCAGAACACTGAAGCTTTCTTT.